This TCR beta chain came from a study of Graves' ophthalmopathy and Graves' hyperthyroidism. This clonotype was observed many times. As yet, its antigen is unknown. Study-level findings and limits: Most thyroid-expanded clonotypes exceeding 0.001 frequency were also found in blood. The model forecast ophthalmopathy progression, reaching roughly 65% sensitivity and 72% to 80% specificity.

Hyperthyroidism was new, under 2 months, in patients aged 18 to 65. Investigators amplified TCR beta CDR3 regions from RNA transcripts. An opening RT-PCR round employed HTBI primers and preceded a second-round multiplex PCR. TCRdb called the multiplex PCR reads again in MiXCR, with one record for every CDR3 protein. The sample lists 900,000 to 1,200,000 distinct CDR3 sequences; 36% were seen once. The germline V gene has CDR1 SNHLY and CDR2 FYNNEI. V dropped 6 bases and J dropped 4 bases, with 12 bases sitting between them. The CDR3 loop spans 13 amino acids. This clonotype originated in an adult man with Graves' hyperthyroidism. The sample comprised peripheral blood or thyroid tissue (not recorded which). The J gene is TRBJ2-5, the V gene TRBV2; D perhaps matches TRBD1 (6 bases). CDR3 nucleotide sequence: TGTGCCAGCAGGAGGACAGAGGTAGAGACCCAGTACTTC. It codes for CASRRTEVETQYF.